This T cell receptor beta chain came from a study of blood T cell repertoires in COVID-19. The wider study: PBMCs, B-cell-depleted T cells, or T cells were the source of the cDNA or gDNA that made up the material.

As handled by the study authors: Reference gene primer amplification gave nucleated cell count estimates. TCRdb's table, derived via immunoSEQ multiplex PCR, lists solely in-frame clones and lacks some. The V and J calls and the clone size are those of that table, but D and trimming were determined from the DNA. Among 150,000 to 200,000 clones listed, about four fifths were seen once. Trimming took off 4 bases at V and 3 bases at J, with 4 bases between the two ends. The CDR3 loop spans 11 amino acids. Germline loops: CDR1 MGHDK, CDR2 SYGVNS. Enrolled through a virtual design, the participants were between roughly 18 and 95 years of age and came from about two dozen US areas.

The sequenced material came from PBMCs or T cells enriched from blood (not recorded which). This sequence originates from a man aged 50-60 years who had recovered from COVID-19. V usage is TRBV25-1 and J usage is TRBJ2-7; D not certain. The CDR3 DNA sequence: TGTGCCAGCAGTGCTCTCTACGAGCAGTACTTC. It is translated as CASSALYEQYF.